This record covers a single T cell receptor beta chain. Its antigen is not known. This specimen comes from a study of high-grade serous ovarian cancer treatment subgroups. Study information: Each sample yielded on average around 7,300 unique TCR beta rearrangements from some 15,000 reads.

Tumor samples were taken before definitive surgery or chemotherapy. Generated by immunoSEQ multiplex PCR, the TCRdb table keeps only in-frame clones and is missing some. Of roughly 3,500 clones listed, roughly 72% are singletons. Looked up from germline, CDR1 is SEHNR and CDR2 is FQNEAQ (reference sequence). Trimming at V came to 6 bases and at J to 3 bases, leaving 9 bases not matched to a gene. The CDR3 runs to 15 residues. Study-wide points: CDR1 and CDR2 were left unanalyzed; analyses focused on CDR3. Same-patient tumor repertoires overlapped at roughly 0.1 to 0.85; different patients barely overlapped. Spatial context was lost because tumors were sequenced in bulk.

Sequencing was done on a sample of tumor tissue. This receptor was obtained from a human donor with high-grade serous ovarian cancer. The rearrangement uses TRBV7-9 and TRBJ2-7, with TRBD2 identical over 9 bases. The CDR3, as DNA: TGTGCCAGCAGTCAGGTGTGGCGGGGGGGCTACGAGCAGTACTTC. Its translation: CASSQVWRGGYEQYF.